The table lists the clone carrying this T cell receptor (beta chain) with many counts. Its antigen is not known. The source of the sample is a study of T cells in Graves' hyperthyroidism and ophthalmopathy. RNA transcripts were the template for amplifying TCR beta CDR3 regions. Researchers ran a first-round RT-PCR on the TCR CDR3 using the HTBI primer set. TCRdb reprocessed the multiplex PCR reads via MiXCR and lists one record per CDR3 protein. The sample lists some 600,000 distinct CDR3 sequences; about 45% were seen once. If no ophthalmopathy progression occurred within 18 months, Graves' hyperthyroidism was stable. Uncontrolled infection, other autoimmune disease, pregnancy or lactation led to exclusion. General study results and limits: Ophthalmopathy was predicted by the model a median of roughly 6.7 months ahead of onset. Researchers report that a 13 V-J model separated ophthalmopathy from stable hyperthyroidism.

Germline values: CDR1 ENHRY, CDR2 SYGVKD. V lost 7 bases and J lost 6; bases outside the gene matches: 8. This CDR3 contains 13 residues. The sequenced sample was peripheral blood or thyroid tissue (not recorded which). This TCR came from a young woman with Graves' hyperthyroidism. The rearrangement links TRBV10-3 to TRBJ1-1, with 7 bases identical to TRBD1. The CDR3 region is CAITPRQGAEAFF. Written as DNA, the CDR3 is TGTGCCATCACCCCGAGACAGGGAGCTGAAGCTTTCTTT.